One T cell receptor (beta chain) is described in this entry. Within the sample, other DNA sequences also encode this same CDR3. The sample originates from a study of shared clonotypes between healthy human individuals. CDR3 size: 10 residues. Trimming left V 5 bases short and J 5 bases short, with 4 bases between. Per the germline V gene, CDR1 is DFQATT and CDR2 is SNEGSKA (reference sequence). The protocol was immunoSEQ multiplex PCR, while the TCRdb copy is restricted to in-frame clones and leaves out a portion. The sample holds some 1,100,000 clones, about 80% seen once. This chain uses TRBV20-1 with TRBJ1-5, with no clear D. This clonotype was obtained from a man younger than 35 in good health. Some clones in this sample may be carry-over from other donors' samples. Sequences were obtained from memory CD4+ T cells from PBMCs. The subset: CD45RA-negative fraction. CDR3 residues: CSAGDQPQHF. The CDR3 DNA is TGCAGTGCTGGTGATCAGCCCCAGCATTTT.